This TCR beta chain was profiled in a study of early T cells in non-severe SARS-CoV-2 infection. On the study more broadly: Chains were not paired, and sequencing was done on bulk RNA from unsorted whole blood. Study-wide results and limits: Matches to VDJdb favored anti-spike CD8 responses and missed private and CD4 specificities.

After removal of 6 bases from V and 2 bases from J, the junction contained 7 bases not matched to a gene. In germline, CDR1 is SGHAT, CDR2 FQNNGV. The CDR3 length is 15 residues. Individual cDNA molecules each received unique molecular identifiers attached to them. TCRdb recomputed calls from the 5' RACE reads with MiXCR, one row per CDR3 protein. The sample holds 55,000 to 85,000 distinct CDR3 sequences, 12% to 15% seen once. As concerns this clonotype: Its matching antigen is unknown.

Sequenced: whole blood. The rearrangement uses TRBV11-2 and TRBJ1-3; 7 bases fit TRBD1. This sequence originates from an adult who was a healthcare worker with PCR-confirmed SARS-CoV-2 infection or an uninfected control (not recorded which). The CDR3 is CASSQGVMTGNTIYF. The CDR3 coding sequence is TGTGCCAGCAGTCAGGGGGTGATGACTGGAAACACCATATATTTT.